The 27 T cell receptor beta chains below all came from one sample that was sequenced in a study of cytomegalovirus exposure and HLA in healthy donors. Assay: immunoSEQ multiplex PCR; the TCRdb copy retains only in-frame clones and omits some. The repertoire includes 150,000 to 200,000 clones, more than 80% of them detected once, and approximately 2.9% sits in the top ten. Source material: PBMCs. These receptors were collected from a woman aged 18-35 years in good health and CMV-seropositive.

The J gene is TRBJ1-6, the V gene TRBV5-8; D gene ambiguous. The ends were cut back, 4 bases at V and 7 bases at J, with 12 bases in the middle. Germline V lookup: CDR1 SGHTS, CDR2 YDEGEE. The CDR3 consists of 14 residues. The CDR3 nucleotides are TGTGCCAGCAGCCTATATTGGGCGAATTCACCCCTCCACTTT. It codes for CASSLYWANSPLHF.

V gene TRBV21-1 combines with J gene TRBJ1-2; TRBD1 is taken as the D call from the table, unchecked against the DNA. TRBV21-1 is assigned pseudogene status. The CDR3 is 15 residues long. This chain's CDR3 is CASSKEGRYNYGYTF. DNA for the CDR3: TGTGCCAGCAGCAAAGAAGGCAGGTACAACTATGGCTACACCTTC.

The chain employs TRBV10-2 and TRBJ1-5, with unresolved D. Germline CDR1 WSHSY, CDR2 SAAADI. The CDR3 totals 14 residues. Trimming pared 5 bases from V and 0 bases from J, leaving 8 bases between. In DNA form, the CDR3 reads TGCGCCAGCAGTATCTCCCCTAGCAATCAGCCCCAGCATTTT. Encoded protein: CASSISPSNQPQHF.

The chain carries TRBV30 and TRBJ2-1; TRBD1 is a possible D gene (6 bases). The CDR3 runs 16 residues. Trimming removed 1 base from V and 8 bases from J, with 21 bases in between. Germline lookup yields CDR1 GTSNPN and CDR2 SVGIG (reference sequence). This CDR3 is CAWSGQGGPFGDEQFF. DNA for the CDR3: TGTGCCTGGAGTGGGCAAGGGGGACCCTTTGGGGATGAGCAGTTCTTC.

The V gene is TRBV6-1, the J gene TRBJ1-2; maybe TRBD1 (5 bases). This CDR3 is built from 15 residues. Germline V gene sequence: CDR1 MNHNS, CDR2 SASEGT. The germline V and J ends were trimmed by 2 bases and 6 bases, with 16 bases remaining between them. The CDR3 nucleotides read TGTGCCAGCAGTGAATTCTTATTTGGGGGGAATGGCTACACCTTC. Residues: CASSEFLFGGNGYTF.

The chain combines TRBV7-8 with TRBJ2-7; 9 bases align to TRBD1. This CDR3 has 20 residues. Germline-derived CDR1 and CDR2 are SGHVS and FQNEAQ. V was pared by 5 bases and J by 9 bases, with 29 bases of the junction left unmatched. The CDR3 protein is CASSPSHRGPVLGPQSGQYF. Written as DNA, the CDR3 is TGTGCCAGCAGCCCTTCACACAGGGGGCCTGTGTTAGGGCCCCAGTCGGGGCAGTACTTC.

V is TRBV6-1 and J is TRBJ1-2; 7 nucleotides line up with TRBD1. The CDR3 length is 17 residues. Trimming at V came to 0 bases and at J to 5 bases, leaving 12 bases not matched to a gene. The germline V gene has CDR1 MNHNS and CDR2 SASEGT. The CDR3 loop is CASSEAEVFGQDYGYTF. CDR3 DNA sequence: TGTGCCAGCAGTGAAGCGGAGGTCTTTGGACAGGATTATGGCTACACCTTC.

This clone was seen only a few times. This rearrangement joins TRBV29-1 to TRBJ1-2; TRBD1 is a possible D gene (5 bases). Between the trimmed V and J ends, which lost 4 bases and 3 bases, there was a span of 12 bases. The CDR3 is 13 amino acids. The germline CDR1 and CDR2 sequences are SQVTM and ANQGSEA. CDR3 sequence (DNA): TGCAGCGTTGCCGACAGCTGGGACTATGGCTACACCTTC. Protein sequence: CSVADSWDYGYTF.

J is TRBJ2-7 and V is TRBV29-1; 8 bases are shared with TRBD1. The CDR3 covers 16 residues. The germline V gene has CDR1 SQVTM and CDR2 ANQGSEA. Germline trimming cut 2 bases from V and 2 bases from J; bases unmatched to any gene: 11. The CDR3 sequence: CSVEKGETGETYEQYF. CDR3 in DNA: TGCAGCGTTGAAAAAGGGGAGACAGGGGAGACCTACGAGCAGTACTTC.

The chain joins TRBV15 to TRBJ2-1, with 12 bases aligning to TRBD2. V gave up 5 bases and J gave up 4 bases; unmatched junction bases: 3. Germline CDR1 and CDR2: LNHNV and YYDKDF (reference sequence). The CDR3 sequence is 15 residues long. In DNA form, the CDR3 reads TGTGCCACCAGCGGCGGGACTAGCGGGTACAATGAGCAGTTCTTC. Translation gives CATSGGTSGYNEQFF.

The chain uses TRBV7-8 and TRBJ1-2; TRBD1 matches 9 bases. The CDR3 length is 15 residues. The germline V gene has CDR1 SGHVS and CDR2 FQNEAQ. Losses at the gene ends were 1 base for V and 5 bases for J; bases not matched to a gene: 5. Here the CDR3 DNA reads TGTGCCAGCAGCTTAGTAGGACAGGGGAAATATGGCTACACCTTC. It translates to CASSLVGQGKYGYTF.

The V gene is TRBV28, the J gene TRBJ2-7, with D possibly matching TRBD2 (6 bases). This CDR3 region has 15 residues. Germline-derived CDR1 and CDR2 are MDHEN and SYDVKM. V was trimmed by 5 bases and J by 3 bases, leaving 17 bases between them. In DNA form, the CDR3 reads TGTGCCAGCAGTGCCCGGGAGTTTAGACTCTACGAGCAGTACTTC. Translation: CASSAREFRLYEQYF.

The chain has TRBV5-1 and TRBJ2-2, with 13 bases that match TRBD2. The CDR3 is 18 amino acids. CDR1 is SGHRS, CDR2 YFSETQ, per germline. V trimming: 0 bases; J trimming: 4 bases; junction bases outside the gene matches: 6. The CDR3 DNA reads TGCGCCAGCAGCTTGGTAGGACTAGCGGGAGTGGCCACCGGGGAGCTGTTTTTT. It translates to CASSLVGLAGVATGELFF. The full variable domain, its missing parts supplied by reference TRBV5-1 and TRBJ2-2, is KAGVTQTPRYLIKTRGQQVTLSCSPISGHRSVSWYQQTPGQGLQFLFEYFSETQRNKGNFPGRFSGRQFSNSRSEMNVSTLELGDSALYLCASSLVGLAGVATGELFFGEGSRLTVL.

The rearrangement links TRBV10-3 to TRBJ2-3, with D uncertain. CDR1 is ENHRY, CDR2 SYGVKD, per germline. The CDR3 runs 11 residues. Trimming shortened V by 4 bases and J by 7 bases, and 6 bases separated the two germline ends. The CDR3 sequence: CAISVENTQYF. The CDR3 DNA reads TGTGCCATCAGTGTGGAGAATACGCAGTATTTT.

The chain links TRBV29-1 to TRBJ1-1; TRBD1 might be the D (6 bases). Germline values: CDR1 SQVTM, CDR2 ANQGSEA. The CDR3 totals 16 residues. Trimming removed 4 bases at V and 0 bases at J, with 18 bases between. The CDR3 protein is CSVVAPGHPMNTEAFF. DNA of the CDR3: TGCAGCGTTGTAGCTCCGGGACATCCGATGAACACTGAAGCTTTCTTT.

The V call is TRBV6-5, the J call TRBJ2-5; 9 bases are a match to TRBD1. J gave up 5 bases and V 6 bases, and 7 bases lay outside the gene matches. CDR3 size: 14 residues. From germline, CDR1 is MNHEY and CDR2 SVGAGI. The CDR3 spells CASSLQGAGETQYF. Written as DNA, the CDR3 is TGTGCCAGCAGCTTACAGGGGGCGGGTGAGACCCAGTACTTC.

The chain recombines TRBV11-2 with TRBJ1-2, with TRBD1 matching 7 bases. The CDR3 spans 14 residues. V shed 5 bases and J 3 bases; nucleotides not matched to a gene: 6. Per germline, CDR1 SGHAT and CDR2 FQNNGV. The CDR3 loop reads CASSPMTGHYGYTF. The CDR3 DNA reads TGTGCCAGCAGCCCAATGACAGGGCACTATGGCTACACCTTC.

This clone has at least ten counts. The V and J genes are TRBV6-5 and TRBJ2-7, with 9 bases matching TRBD2. J lost 2 bases, V lost 7 bases, and 3 bases had no gene match. This CDR3 region has 13 residues. The V gene's germline CDR1 is MNHEY and CDR2 SVGAGI. CDR3 coding DNA: TGTGCCAGCACGGGACTAGCAACCTACGAGCAGTACTTC. It is translated as CASTGLATYEQYF.

The chain carries TRBV25-1 and TRBJ2-2; D gene unclear. From germline, CDR1 is MGHDK and CDR2 SYGVNS. The CDR3 totals 12 residues. Trimming pared 3 bases from V and 8 bases from J, leaving 7 bases between. The CDR3, as DNA: TGTGCCAGCAGTGATCTGTCGGGGGAGCTGTTTTTT. Translated, it gives CASSDLSGELFF.

The rearrangement links TRBV5-8 to TRBJ2-2; 14 bases line up with TRBD2. Germline trimming cut 4 bases from V and 6 bases from J; bases unmatched to any gene: 5. The CDR3 covers 16 residues. Germline V gene data show CDR1 as SGHTS and CDR2 as YDEGEE. CDR3 loop: CASSPGLAGAAGELFF. In DNA form, the CDR3 reads TGTGCCAGCAGCCCGGGACTAGCGGGAGCTGCCGGGGAGCTGTTTTTT.

The J gene is TRBJ2-7, the V gene TRBV5-4; possibly TRBD1 for D (6 bases). Trimming took 3 bases from V and 2 from J, leaving 9 bases between them. The CDR3 runs 13 residues. Germline CDR1 is SGHNT and CDR2 is YYREEE (reference sequence). This CDR3 reads CASSSTGAYEQYF. The CDR3 coding sequence is TGTGCCAGCAGCTCGACAGGAGCCTACGAGCAGTACTTC.

The rearrangement uses TRBV5-8 and TRBJ2-1, with D perhaps matching TRBD2 (5 bases). Trimming removed 0 bases from V and 0 bases from J, with 7 bases in between. This CDR3 is 15 amino acids long. CDR1 is SGHTS, CDR2 YDEGEE, per germline. This CDR3 is CASSLGGSSYNEQFF. For the CDR3, the DNA is TGTGCCAGCAGCTTGGGTGGGAGCTCCTACAATGAGCAGTTCTTC.

The genes are TRBV5-4 and TRBJ1-6; the D gene is possibly TRBD1 (5 bases). V lost 5 bases and J 7 bases, leaving 13 bases between the germline ends. This CDR3 region has 14 residues. CDR1 SGHNT and CDR2 YYREEE come from the germline V gene (reference sequence). In DNA form, the CDR3 reads TGTGCCAGCAGATCCGACAGACCAAATTCACCCCTCCACTTT. It is translated as CASRSDRPNSPLHF. The full variable domain, its missing parts supplied by reference TRBV5-4 and TRBJ1-6, is ETGVTQSPTHLIKTRGQQVTLRCSSQSGHNTVSWYQQALGQGPQFIFQYYREEENGRGNFPPRFSGLQFPNYSSELNVNALELDDSALYLCASRSDRPNSPLHFGNGTRLTVT.

The CDR3 reads CASSIDFVGRAPEQFF. In nucleotides, the CDR3 is TGTGCCAGTAGTATAGATTTCGTCGGGAGGGCCCCTGAGCAGTTCTTC. The chain is built from TRBV19 and TRBJ2-1, with 8 bases that match TRBD2. CDR3 length: 16 residues. Germline V lookup: CDR1 LNHDA, CDR2 SQIVND (reference sequence). The J segment lost 9 bases and the V segment lost 0 bases, leaving 10 bases of the junction unmatched.

The gene calls are TRBV19 and TRBJ1-5; 7 bases fit TRBD1. The J segment lost 4 bases and the V segment lost 2 bases, leaving 5 bases of the junction unmatched. CDR3 length: 15 residues. CDR1 is LNHDA and CDR2 is SQIVND in the germline V gene (reference sequence). CDR3 sequence: CASSISRQGNQPQHF. The CDR3 DNA is TGTGCCAGTAGTATATCCCGACAGGGAAATCAGCCCCAGCATTTT.

The J gene is TRBJ2-3, the V gene TRBV5-4; TRBD1 is a possible D gene (6 bases). Between the trimmed V and J ends, which lost 4 bases and 2 bases, there was a span of 20 bases. The germline CDR1 and CDR2 sequences are SGHNT and YYREEE (reference sequence). The CDR3 consists of 17 residues. The CDR3 is CASSAGLGGVNTDTQYF. For the CDR3, the DNA is TGTGCCAGCAGCGCTGGCCTAGGGGGAGTAAACACAGATACGCAGTATTTT.

This clone turned up a few times. The chain combines TRBV13 with TRBJ1-1, with D maybe TRBD1 (6 bases). Germline V gene lookup returns CDR1 PRHDT and CDR2 FYEKMQ (reference sequence). The V and J ends lost 6 bases and 11 bases respectively, with 19 bases between them. The CDR3 is made up of 13 amino acids. CDR3 bases: TGTGCCAGCAGTCCCCGTCGGGGGGCTGGGGCTTTCTTT. Translation: CASSPRRGAGAFF.